This section outlines one T cell receptor (beta chain) sequence together with its context. The source of the sample is a study of T cell changes during pregnancy in multiple sclerosis. Germline V gene sequence: CDR1 MNHEY, CDR2 SMNVEV (reference sequence). J gave up 9 bases and V 2 bases, and 11 bases lay outside the gene matches. The CDR3 covers 16 residues. The assay was immunoSEQ multiplex PCR, and TCRdb's table has in-frame clones only and misses some. The sample records 100,000 or so clones, almost 95% being singletons. Specimen: peripheral blood, collected before pregnancy. This TCR was recovered from a female donor with multiple sclerosis, enrolled in a pregnancy study. This chain connects TRBV27 to TRBJ2-1; 9 positions match TRBD2. The CDR3 reads CASSLNAGGRAGEQFF. In DNA, the CDR3 is TGTGCCAGCAGTTTAAACGCTGGCGGGAGGGCCGGTGAGCAGTTCTTC.